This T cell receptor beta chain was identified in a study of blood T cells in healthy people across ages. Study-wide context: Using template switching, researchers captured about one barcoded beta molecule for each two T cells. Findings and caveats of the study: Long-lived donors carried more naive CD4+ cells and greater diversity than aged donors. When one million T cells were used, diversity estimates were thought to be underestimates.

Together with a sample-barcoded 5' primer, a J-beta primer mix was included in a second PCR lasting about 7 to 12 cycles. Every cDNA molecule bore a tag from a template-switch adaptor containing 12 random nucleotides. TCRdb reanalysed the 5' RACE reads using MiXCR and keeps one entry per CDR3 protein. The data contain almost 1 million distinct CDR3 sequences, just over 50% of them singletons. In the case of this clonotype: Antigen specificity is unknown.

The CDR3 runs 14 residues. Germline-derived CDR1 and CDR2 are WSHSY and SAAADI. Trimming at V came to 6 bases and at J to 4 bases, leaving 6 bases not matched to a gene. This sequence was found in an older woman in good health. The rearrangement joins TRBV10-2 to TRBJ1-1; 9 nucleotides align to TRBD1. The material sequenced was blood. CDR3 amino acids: CASRRLQGATEAFF. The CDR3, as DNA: TGCGCCAGCAGGAGATTACAGGGGGCCACTGAAGCTTTCTTT.